These 31 T cell receptor beta chains were all obtained from the same sample, sequenced in a study of CD8 T cells in ankylosing spondylitis. TCRdb independently ran MiXCR on the 5' RACE reads; one entry per CDR3 protein. Of roughly 150,000 distinct CDR3 sequences listed, 7% to 8% are singletons. The source material was blood, either unsorted or a sorted T cell fraction (not recorded which). These receptors were collected from a female donor with ankylosing spondylitis or in good health (not recorded which).

In its sample, this clonotype was seen many times. V usage is TRBV11-2 and J usage is TRBJ2-5, with D possibly TRBD1 on 6 matching bases. The V end lost 3 bases, the J end lost 5 bases, and 16 bases lay between the germline ends. Looked up from germline, CDR1 is SGHAT and CDR2 is FQNNGV. The CDR3 is made up of 15 amino acids. The CDR3 here is CASSFQGTIKETQYF. In nucleotides, the CDR3 is TGTGCCAGCAGCTTTCAGGGGACAATTAAGGAGACCCAGTACTTC.

This clonotype was counted many times. The CDR3 spells CSAREGGVLTEAFF. The CDR3 DNA sequence: TGCAGTGCTAGAGAAGGGGGCGTTCTGACTGAAGCTTTCTTT. The genes are TRBV20-1 and TRBJ1-1; 7 positions agree with TRBD1. The CDR3 totals 14 residues. Germline CDR1 is DFQATT and CDR2 is SNEGSKA (reference sequence). J gave up 5 bases and V 0 bases, and 6 bases lay outside the gene matches.

There are many counts of this clonotype. The chain recombines TRBV5-1 with TRBJ1-3; 8 nucleotides match TRBD1. Unmatched junction bases numbered 0, after V lost 0 bases and J lost 4 bases. CDR1 and CDR2 (germline): SGHRS, YFSETQ. The CDR3 runs 14 residues. CDR3 protein: CASSLGDRGNTIYF. The CDR3 region has the DNA TGCGCCAGCAGCTTGGGGGACAGGGGAAACACCATATATTTT.

This clonotype has ten or more counts. The V call is TRBV4-2, the J call TRBJ2-3, with TRBD2 identical over 11 bases. The CDR3 is made up of 16 amino acids. Germline CDR1 is LGHNA and CDR2 is YNFKEQ. V lost 1 base and J lost 4; bases outside the gene matches: 4. The CDR3 DNA reads as TGTGCCAGCAGCCAAGTAACTAGCGGGGGCCCAGATACGCAGTATTTT. This sequence encodes CASSQVTSGGPDTQYF.

The chain carries TRBV4-2 and TRBJ1-5; no clear D. This CDR3 is built from 15 residues. Trimming stripped 0 bases from V and 4 bases from J, with 10 bases between. Germline CDR1 is LGHNA and CDR2 is YNFKEQ. The CDR3, as DNA: TGTGCCAGCAGCCAAGACCACCTGGCGAATCAGCCCCAGCATTTT. Amino acids: CASSQDHLANQPQHF.

There are a few counts of this clonotype. This rearrangement joins TRBV28 to TRBJ2-7, with D possibly called TRBD1 or TRBD2 (5 bases each). V lost 5 bases and J lost 1, with 9 bases in between. Germline V lookup: CDR1 MDHEN, CDR2 SYDVKM. This CDR3 is 13 amino acids long. The CDR3 spells CASSRGRSYEQYF. CDR3 in DNA: TGTGCCAGCAGTCGGGGACGGTCCTACGAGCAGTACTTC.

This clonotype was picked up many times. This sequence joins TRBV7-2 and TRBJ2-5; D uncertain. Trimming shortened V by 8 bases and J by 4 bases, and 17 bases separated the two germline ends. There are 14 residues in the CDR3. Germline V gene sequence: CDR1 SGHTA, CDR2 FQGNSA. The CDR3, as DNA: TGTGCCAGCTTACAACGGATCCCCCTAGAGACCCAGTACTTC. Translated, it gives CASLQRIPLETQYF.

This clonotype has at least ten counts. V gene TRBV6-1 combines with J gene TRBJ1-5; a weak D match, TRBD1 (6 bases). This CDR3 contains 15 residues. The V and J ends lost 4 bases and 2 bases respectively, with 12 bases between them. Germline assignment: CDR1 MNHNS and CDR2 SASEGT. CDR3 in DNA: TGTGCCAGCAGTGCCAGGGGAGGGGGCAATCAGCCCCAGCATTTT. Translated: CASSARGGGNQPQHF.

This clonotype was detected only a few times. This clone may be a read error of a much larger clone one base away. The V gene is TRBV3-1, the J gene TRBJ2-5; 9 bases agree with TRBD2. Germline V gene data show CDR1 as LGHDT and CDR2 as YNNKEL (reference sequence). The CDR3 contains 17 residues. CDR3 amino acids: CASSQEGQRGVQEAQYF. DNA of the CDR3: TGTGCCAGCAGCCAAGAGGGCCAGCGGGGGGTTCAAGAGGCCCAGTACTTC.

V usage is TRBV6-1 and J usage is TRBJ1-1, with TRBD1 matching 8 bases. The germline V gene encodes CDR1 MNHNS and CDR2 SASEGT. With 3 bases clipped from V and 9 bases from J, the junction kept 9 bases outside the gene matches. This CDR3 comprises 14 residues. The CDR3 loop is CASSDVMDRAKAFF. CDR3 DNA sequence: TGTGCCAGCAGTGACGTTATGGACAGGGCAAAAGCTTTCTTT.

This clonotype was counted many times. V usage is TRBV10-3 and J usage is TRBJ1-1; TRBD1 might be the D (6 bases). Trimming removed 0 bases at V and 4 bases at J, with 12 bases between. Germline CDR1 reads ENHRY; CDR2 reads SYGVKD. This CDR3 region has 15 residues. In nucleotides, the CDR3 is TGTGCCATCAGTGAGTCTTTTTTAGGGGGCACTGAAGCTTTCTTT. Translated: CAISESFLGGTEAFF.

This clonotype has just a few counts. The rearrangement uses TRBV5-1 and TRBJ2-3, with a possible D match to TRBD2 (5 bases). V was trimmed by 1 base and J by 3 bases, leaving 12 bases between them. Germline V lookup: CDR1 SGHRS, CDR2 YFSETQ. This CDR3 has 15 residues. This chain's CDR3 is CASSLWGDRTDTQYF. In DNA form, the CDR3 reads TGCGCCAGCAGCTTGTGGGGAGATAGGACAGATACGCAGTATTTT.

The genes are TRBV5-6 and TRBJ2-7; tentatively, D is TRBD2 (6 bases). Deletions cut 0 bases from V and 7 bases from J, with 11 bases between. The CDR3 is 13 residues long. The germline gives CDR1 SGHDT, CDR2 YYEEEE. CDR3 bases: TGTGCCAGCAGCTTGGAGGCGGGGTGGGAGCAGTACTTC. Translation: CASSLEAGWEQYF.

The CDR3 reads CASSSTTGRVDEKLFF. The CDR3 DNA reads TGCGCCAGCAGCTCCACTACAGGGAGAGTAGATGAAAAACTGTTTTTT. The chain joins TRBV5-1 to TRBJ1-4; D perhaps matches TRBD1 (6 bases). CDR3 length equals 16 residues. The V and J ends lost 3 bases and 6 bases respectively, with 18 bases between them. The germline V gene has CDR1 SGHRS and CDR2 YFSETQ.

This clonotype occurred many times. The chain combines TRBV29-1 with TRBJ1-1; D not certain. The CDR3 runs to 13 residues. Between the trimmed V and J ends, which lost 3 bases and 1 base, there was a span of 9 bases. Germline CDR1 reads SQVTM; CDR2 reads ANQGSEA. The CDR3 sequence is CSVEGQANTEAFF. The CDR3 bases are TGCAGCGTTGAGGGCCAGGCGAACACTGAAGCTTTCTTT.

This sequence joins TRBV7-2 and TRBJ1-1, with D unresolved. The germline CDR1 and CDR2 sequences are SGHTA and FQGNSA. The CDR3 loop spans 14 amino acids. Trimming took 2 bases from V and 0 from J, leaving 7 bases between them. CDR3 protein: CASSLRQMNTEAFF. The CDR3 DNA is TGTGCCAGCAGCTTAAGGCAGATGAACACTGAAGCTTTCTTT.

This clonotype has a count of ten or more. The chain joins TRBV6-5 to TRBJ2-3; 15 bases are a match to TRBD2. The CDR3 contains 17 residues. CDR1 MNHEY and CDR2 SVGAGI come from the germline V gene. Trimming at V came to 4 bases and at J to 2 bases, leaving 4 bases not matched to a gene. CDR3 amino acids: CASSSGTSGGTTDTQYF. For the CDR3, the DNA is TGTGCCAGCAGTTCAGGGACTAGCGGGGGGACCACAGATACGCAGTATTTT.

In this sample, this clonotype turned up many times. The chain combines TRBV20-1 with TRBJ2-1; the match to TRBD2 covers 11 bases. The CDR3 is 14 amino acids. Germline assignment: CDR1 DFQATT and CDR2 SNEGSKA (reference sequence). V gave up 8 bases and J gave up 4 bases; unmatched junction bases: 7. CDR3 coding DNA: TGCAGTACTAAGACTAGCGGGATTTACAATGAGCAGTTCTTC. Translation: CSTKTSGIYNEQFF.

This clonotype was observed at least ten times. The chain has TRBV27 and TRBJ1-6; unclear D gene. In germline, CDR1 is MNHEY, CDR2 SMNVEV (reference sequence). The CDR3 extends over 16 amino acids. V shed 6 bases and J shed 6 bases, with 18 bases lying between them. The CDR3 DNA follows: TGTGCCAGCAGACCGGGATCCGGACGGGTTAATTCACCCCTCCACTTT. Encoded protein: CASRPGSGRVNSPLHF.

This clonotype is a singleton in its sample. The genes are TRBV30 and TRBJ2-7; 7 bases agree with TRBD2. There are 18 residues in the CDR3. The V segment lost 3 bases and the J segment 3 bases; nucleotides outside the gene matches: 20. Per germline, CDR1 GTSNPN and CDR2 SVGIG (reference sequence). CDR3 bases: TGTGCCTGGAGCGCCCCCGACACCTTTGGGGGGGAGGGCTACGAGCAGTACTTC. Its protein is CAWSAPDTFGGEGYEQYF.

J is TRBJ1-4 and V is TRBV5-1, with D uncertain. The CDR3 has 14 amino acids. From germline, CDR1 is SGHRS and CDR2 YFSETQ. V gave up 2 bases and J gave up 4 bases, with 9 bases separating them. The CDR3 spells CASSFGELNEKLFF. The CDR3 DNA sequence: TGCGCCAGCAGCTTTGGGGAGCTTAATGAAAAACTGTTTTTT.

This clonotype was recorded many times. An end of the junction does not agree with germline; a read error may underlie this. This rearrangement joins TRBV20-1 to TRBJ2-5; weak D call: TRBD1 (6 bases). The germline gives CDR1 DFQATT, CDR2 SNEGSKA (reference sequence). The CDR3 consists of 14 residues. The DNA for the CDR3 is TGCAGTGCTGGAGACAGGAACATCGGAGAGACCCAGTACTTC. Its protein is CSAGDRNIGETQYF.

This clonotype was detected once. The chain combines TRBV9 with TRBJ1-1, with 11 bases lining up with TRBD1. CDR1 is SGDLS, CDR2 YYNGEE, per germline. Trimming cost V 3 bases and J 5 bases; bases outside gene matches: 9. The CDR3 length is 16 residues. CDR3 in amino acids: CASSGTGGDEGTEAFF. The CDR3 DNA reads as TGTGCCAGCAGCGGGACAGGGGGCGACGAGGGGACTGAAGCTTTCTTT.

This clonotype came up many times. This rearrangement joins TRBV5-1 to TRBJ2-5; D call uncertain. The germline V and J ends were trimmed by 0 bases and 0 bases, with 9 bases remaining between them. The CDR3 covers 15 residues. The V gene's germline CDR1 is SGHRS and CDR2 YFSETQ. This CDR3 reads CASSLGVGNQETQYF. The CDR3 DNA follows: TGCGCCAGCAGCTTGGGTGTCGGCAACCAAGAGACCCAGTACTTC.

This clonotype was counted at least ten times. CDR3 DNA sequence: TGTGCCAGCAGTTACTCGAGTCGGACGGGCGAGCAGTACTTC. This gives the protein CASSYSSRTGEQYF. This chain uses TRBV6-2 or TRBV6-3 with TRBJ2-7; D gene ambiguous. The CDR3 length is 14 residues. Germline CDR1 is MNHEY and CDR2 is SVGEGT. V was pared by 0 bases and J by 6 bases, with 12 bases between.

This clonotype was detected ten times or more. V is TRBV28 and J is TRBJ2-2; perhaps TRBD1 as D (6 bases). Trimming cost V 6 bases and J 3 bases, with 11 bases left between them. The CDR3 runs to 14 residues. Germline V gives CDR1 MDHEN, CDR2 SYDVKM. The CDR3 reads CASRHRAYTGELFF. The CDR3 DNA reads as TGTGCCAGCAGACACAGGGCGTACACCGGGGAGCTGTTTTTT.

The table lists this clonotype with many counts. The V and J genes are TRBV20-1 and TRBJ1-2, with 7 bases that match TRBD1. Germline V gene data show CDR1 as DFQATT and CDR2 as SNEGSKA (reference sequence). After removal of 3 bases from V and 7 bases from J, the junction contained 11 bases not matched to a gene. The CDR3 runs to 14 residues. DNA for the CDR3: TGCAGTGCTAGCAAGACAGGGCTAAGAAGTGGCTACACCTTC. This encodes CSASKTGLRSGYTF.

The table lists this clonotype with many counts. The chain is built from TRBV7-2 and TRBJ1-5; 9 bases are shared with TRBD1. Trimming took 7 bases from V and 4 from J; bases not matched to a gene: 14. Germline assignment: CDR1 SGHTA and CDR2 FQGNSA. The CDR3 is 17 amino acids. CDR3 bases: TGTGCCAGCAAAAAAGATACAGGGGGCTTAAGAAATCAGCCCCAGCATTTT. Protein sequence: CASKKDTGGLRNQPQHF.

This clonotype was observed at least ten times. This chain's CDR3 is CASSPILRQSNTEAFF. The DNA for the CDR3 is TGCGCCAGCAGCCCTATCCTAAGGCAGAGTAACACTGAAGCTTTCTTT. The chain has TRBV5-1 and TRBJ1-1; D gene uncertain. V lost 4 bases and J lost 2, with 18 bases in between. The germline V gene encodes CDR1 SGHRS and CDR2 YFSETQ. This CDR3 is 16 amino acids long.

This clonotype was counted many times. V gene TRBV20-1 combines with J gene TRBJ1-2, with TRBD1 matching over 7 bases. V lost 5 bases and J lost 3; bases outside the gene matches: 12. This CDR3 is built from 15 residues. The V gene's germline CDR1 is DFQATT and CDR2 SNEGSKA (reference sequence). CDR3: CSAPPQGDRDYGYTF. The DNA for the CDR3 is TGCAGTGCTCCACCCCAGGGTGACAGGGACTATGGCTACACCTTC.

This clonotype has a count of ten or more. This rearrangement joins TRBV12-3 or TRBV12-4 to TRBJ1-1, with a tentative D call TRBD1 (6 bases). V was shortened by 7 bases and J by 8 bases, with 20 bases between the two germline ends. The CDR3 consists of 14 residues. The CDR3 here is CASIETGRDNEAFF. CDR3 DNA: TGTGCCAGCATAGAAACAGGGAGGGACAACGAAGCTTTCTTT.